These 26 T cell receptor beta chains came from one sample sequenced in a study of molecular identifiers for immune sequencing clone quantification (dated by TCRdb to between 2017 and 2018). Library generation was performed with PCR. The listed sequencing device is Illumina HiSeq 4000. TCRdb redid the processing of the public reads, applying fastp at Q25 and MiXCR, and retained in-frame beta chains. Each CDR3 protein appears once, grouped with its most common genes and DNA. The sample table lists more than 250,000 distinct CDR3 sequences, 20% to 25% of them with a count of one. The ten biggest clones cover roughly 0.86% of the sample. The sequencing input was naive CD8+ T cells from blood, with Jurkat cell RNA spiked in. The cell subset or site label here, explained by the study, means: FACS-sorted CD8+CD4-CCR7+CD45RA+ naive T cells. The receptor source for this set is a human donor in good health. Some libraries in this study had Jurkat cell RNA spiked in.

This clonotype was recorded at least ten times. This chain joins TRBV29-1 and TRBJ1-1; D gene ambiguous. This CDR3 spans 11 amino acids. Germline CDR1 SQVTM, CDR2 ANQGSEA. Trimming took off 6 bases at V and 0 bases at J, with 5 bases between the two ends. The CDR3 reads CSVPLNTEAFF. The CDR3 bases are TGCAGCGTCCCTCTGAACACTGAAGCTTTCTTT.

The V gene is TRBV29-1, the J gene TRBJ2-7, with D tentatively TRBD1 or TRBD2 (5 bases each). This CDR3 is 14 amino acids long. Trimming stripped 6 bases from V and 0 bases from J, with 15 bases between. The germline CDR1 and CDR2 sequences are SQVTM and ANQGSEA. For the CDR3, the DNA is TGCAGCGTGACCGGGACGGAGAGCTCCTACGAGCAGTACTTC. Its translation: CSVTGTESSYEQYF.

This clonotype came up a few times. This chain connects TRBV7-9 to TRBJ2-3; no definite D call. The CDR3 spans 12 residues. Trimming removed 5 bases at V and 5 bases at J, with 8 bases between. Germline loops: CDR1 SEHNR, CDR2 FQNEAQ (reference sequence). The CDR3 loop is CASSPDIDTQYF. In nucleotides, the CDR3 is TGTGCCAGCAGCCCCGACATAGATACGCAGTATTTT. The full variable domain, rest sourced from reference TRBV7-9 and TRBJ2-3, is DTGVSQNPRHKITKRGQNVTFRCDPISEHNRLYWYRQTLGQGPEFLTYFQNEAQLEKSRLLSDRFSAERPKGSFSTLEIQRTEQGDSAMYLCASSPDIDTQYFGPGTRLTVL.

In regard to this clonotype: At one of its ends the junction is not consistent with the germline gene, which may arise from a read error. Here the CDR3 DNA reads TGTGCCAGTTGTATTGGGAGGAGGAACACTGAAGCTTTCTTT. It codes for CASCIGRRNTEAFF. This sequence joins TRBV19 and TRBJ1-1; D not resolved. Germline V gene lookup returns CDR1 LNHDA and CDR2 SQIVND (reference sequence). The CDR3 is 14 amino acids. Full variable domain (rest looked up from reference TRBV19 and TRBJ1-1): DGGITQSPKYLFRKEGQNVTLSCEQNLNHDAMYWYRQDPGQGLRLIYYSQIVNDFQKGDIAEGYSVSREKKESFPLTVTSAQKNPTAFYLCASCIGRRNTEAFFGQGTRLTVV.

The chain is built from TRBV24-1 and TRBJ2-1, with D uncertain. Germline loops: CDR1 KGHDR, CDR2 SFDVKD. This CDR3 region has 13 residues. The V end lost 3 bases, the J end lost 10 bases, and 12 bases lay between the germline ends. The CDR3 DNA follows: TGTGCCACCAGTGATCCCTTTTGGGGAGAGCAGTTCTTC. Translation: CATSDPFWGEQFF.

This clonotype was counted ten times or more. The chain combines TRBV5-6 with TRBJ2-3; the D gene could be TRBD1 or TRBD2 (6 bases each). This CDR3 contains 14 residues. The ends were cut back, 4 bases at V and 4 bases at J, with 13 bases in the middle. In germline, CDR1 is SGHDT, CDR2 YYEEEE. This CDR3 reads CASSRPGAPDTQYF. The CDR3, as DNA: TGTGCCAGCAGCCGCCCGGGGGCCCCAGATACGCAGTATTTT.

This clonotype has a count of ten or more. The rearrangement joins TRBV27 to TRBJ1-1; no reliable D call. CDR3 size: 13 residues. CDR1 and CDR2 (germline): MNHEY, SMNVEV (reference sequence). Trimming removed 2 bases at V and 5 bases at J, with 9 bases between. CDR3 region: CASSLNDVTEAFF. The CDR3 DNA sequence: TGTGCCAGCAGTTTAAACGACGTGACTGAAGCTTTCTTT.

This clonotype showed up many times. The chain's CDR3 is CASSSPRDTQYF. In DNA form, the CDR3 reads TGTGCCAGCAGTTCTCCGCGGGATACGCAGTATTTT. This sequence joins TRBV6-2 or TRBV6-3 and TRBJ2-3; no clear D. CDR3 length: 12 amino acids. In germline, CDR1 is MNHEY, CDR2 SVGEGT. The germline V and J ends were trimmed by 4 bases and 6 bases, with 8 bases remaining between them.

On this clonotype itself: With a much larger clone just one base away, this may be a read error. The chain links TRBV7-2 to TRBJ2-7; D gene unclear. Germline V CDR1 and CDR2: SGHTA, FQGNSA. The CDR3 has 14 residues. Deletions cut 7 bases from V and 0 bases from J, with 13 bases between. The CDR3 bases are TGTGCCAGCACCTCCGGTCCTGTCTCCTACGAGCAGTACTTC. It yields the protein CASTSGPVSYEQYF.

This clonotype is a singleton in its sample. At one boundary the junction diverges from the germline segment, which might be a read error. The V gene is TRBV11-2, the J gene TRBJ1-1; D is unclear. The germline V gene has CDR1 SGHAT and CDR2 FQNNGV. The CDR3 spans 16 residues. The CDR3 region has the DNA TGTGCCAGGAGCTTATATGGGCCGAATATGAACACTGAAGCTTTCTTT. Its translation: CARSLYGPNMNTEAFF.

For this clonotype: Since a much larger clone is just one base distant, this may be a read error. The CDR3 is CASGLDGQFSYEQYF. CDR3 nucleotides: TGTGCCAGCGGCTTAGACGGACAGTTCTCCTACGAGCAGTACTTC. V usage is TRBV7-6 and J usage is TRBJ2-7, with D maybe TRBD1 (6 bases). Germline V gene lookup returns CDR1 SGHVS and CDR2 FNYEAQ. The CDR3 loop spans 15 amino acids. Full variable domain (outside the CDR3, taken from reference TRBV7-6 and TRBJ2-7): GAGVSQSPRYKVTKRGQDVALRCDPISGHVSLYWYRQALGQGPEFLTYFNYEAQQDKSGLPNDRFSAERPEGSISTLTIQRTEQRDSAMYRCASGLDGQFSYEQYFGPGTRLTVT.

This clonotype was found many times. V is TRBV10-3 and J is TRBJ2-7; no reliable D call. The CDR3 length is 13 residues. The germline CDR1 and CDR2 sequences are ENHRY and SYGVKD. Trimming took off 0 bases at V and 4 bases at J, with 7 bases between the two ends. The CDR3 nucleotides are TGTGCCATCAGTGAGTCGAGGTATTACGAGCAGTACTTC. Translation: CAISESRYYEQYF.

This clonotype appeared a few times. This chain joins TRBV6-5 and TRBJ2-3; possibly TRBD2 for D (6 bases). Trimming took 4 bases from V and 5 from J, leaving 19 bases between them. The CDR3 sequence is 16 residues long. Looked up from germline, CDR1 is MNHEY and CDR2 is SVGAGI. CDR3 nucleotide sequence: TGTGCCAGCAGTTTCTGGGGAGGCAGGCATGGAGATACGCAGTATTTT. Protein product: CASSFWGGRHGDTQYF.

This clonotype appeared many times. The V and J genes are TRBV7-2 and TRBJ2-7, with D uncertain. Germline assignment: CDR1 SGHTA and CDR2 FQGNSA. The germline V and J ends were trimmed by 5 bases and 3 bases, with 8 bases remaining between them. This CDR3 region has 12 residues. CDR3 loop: CASSPSRYEQYF. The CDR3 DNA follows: TGTGCCAGCAGCCCCTCTCGCTACGAGCAGTACTTC.

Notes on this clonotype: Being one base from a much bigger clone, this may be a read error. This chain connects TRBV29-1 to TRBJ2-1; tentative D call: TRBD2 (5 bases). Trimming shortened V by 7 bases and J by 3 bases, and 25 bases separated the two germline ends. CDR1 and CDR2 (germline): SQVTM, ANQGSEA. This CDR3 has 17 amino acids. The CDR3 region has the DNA TGCAGCGCTGAGGGCAGGACTCCCACTCAAGTCTACAATGAGCAGTTCTTC. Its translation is CSAEGRTPTQVYNEQFF.

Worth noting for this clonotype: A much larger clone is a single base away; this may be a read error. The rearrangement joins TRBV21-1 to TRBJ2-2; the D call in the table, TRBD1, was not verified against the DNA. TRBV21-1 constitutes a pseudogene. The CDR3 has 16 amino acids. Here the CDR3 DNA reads TGTGCCAGCAGCAATACACAGGGTAGGAACACCGGGGAGCCGTTTTTT. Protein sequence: CASSNTQGRNTGEPFF.

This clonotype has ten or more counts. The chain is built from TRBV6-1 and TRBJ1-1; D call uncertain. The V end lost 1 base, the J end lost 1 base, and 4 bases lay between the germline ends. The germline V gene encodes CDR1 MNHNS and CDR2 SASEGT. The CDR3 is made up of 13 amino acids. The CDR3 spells CASSEVWNTEAFF. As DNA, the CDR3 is TGTGCCAGCAGTGAAGTTTGGAACACTGAAGCTTTCTTT.

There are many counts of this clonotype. CDR3 sequence: CASSLGSGGSGEQYF. CDR3 DNA sequence: TGTGCCAGCAGCTTAGGTTCAGGGGGTTCGGGGGAGCAGTACTTC. The V and J genes are TRBV7-6 and TRBJ2-7; 7 nucleotides align to TRBD1. V gave up 1 base and J gave up 7 bases; unmatched junction bases: 10. The CDR3 has 15 residues. Germline loops: CDR1 SGHVS, CDR2 FNYEAQ.

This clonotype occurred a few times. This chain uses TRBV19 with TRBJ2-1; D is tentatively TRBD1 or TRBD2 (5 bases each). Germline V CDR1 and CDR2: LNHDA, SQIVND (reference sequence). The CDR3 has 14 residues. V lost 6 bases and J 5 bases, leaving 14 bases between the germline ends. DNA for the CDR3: TGTGCCAGTAGCTTCCGGGACGCTAACAATGAGCAGTTCTTC. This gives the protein CASSFRDANNEQFF.

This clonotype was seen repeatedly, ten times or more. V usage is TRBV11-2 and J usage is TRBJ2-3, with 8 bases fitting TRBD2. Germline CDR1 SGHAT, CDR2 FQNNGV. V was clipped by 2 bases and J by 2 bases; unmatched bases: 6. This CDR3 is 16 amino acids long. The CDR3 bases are TGTGCCAGCAGCTTATTGGTTAGCGGGGACACAGATACGCAGTATTTT. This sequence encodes CASSLLVSGDTDTQYF.

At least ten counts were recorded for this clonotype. CDR3 sequence (DNA): TGTGCCACGAGTAGCTCCTACAATGAGCAGTTCTTC. It translates to CATSSSYNEQFF. This chain joins TRBV6-5 and TRBJ2-1; D ambiguous. CDR1 and CDR2 from the germline V gene are MNHEY and SVGAGI. The V and J ends lost 10 bases and 0 bases respectively, with 7 bases between them. The CDR3 length is 12 residues.

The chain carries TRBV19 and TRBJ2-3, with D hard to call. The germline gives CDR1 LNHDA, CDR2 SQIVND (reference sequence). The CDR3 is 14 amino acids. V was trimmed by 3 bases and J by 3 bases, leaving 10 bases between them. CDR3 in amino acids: CASSIVLGTDTQYF. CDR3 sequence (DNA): TGTGCCAGTAGTATCGTGCTTGGGACAGATACGCAGTATTTT.

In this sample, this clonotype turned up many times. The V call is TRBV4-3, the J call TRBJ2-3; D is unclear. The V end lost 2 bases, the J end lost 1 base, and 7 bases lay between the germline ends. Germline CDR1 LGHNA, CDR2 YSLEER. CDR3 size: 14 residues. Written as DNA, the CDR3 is TGCGCCAGCAGCCAACAGGAAGGCACAGATACGCAGTATTTT. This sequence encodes CASSQQEGTDTQYF.

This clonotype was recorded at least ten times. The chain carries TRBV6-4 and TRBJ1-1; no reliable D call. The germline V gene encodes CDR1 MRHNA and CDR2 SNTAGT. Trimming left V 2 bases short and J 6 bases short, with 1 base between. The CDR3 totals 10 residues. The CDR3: CASSDPEAFF. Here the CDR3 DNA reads TGTGCCAGCAGTGACCCTGAAGCTTTCTTT.

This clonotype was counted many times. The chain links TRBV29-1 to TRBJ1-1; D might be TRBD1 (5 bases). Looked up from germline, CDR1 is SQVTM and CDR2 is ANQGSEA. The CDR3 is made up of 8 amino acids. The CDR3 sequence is CGAAEAFF. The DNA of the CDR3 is TGCGGGGCCGCTGAAGCTTTCTTT.

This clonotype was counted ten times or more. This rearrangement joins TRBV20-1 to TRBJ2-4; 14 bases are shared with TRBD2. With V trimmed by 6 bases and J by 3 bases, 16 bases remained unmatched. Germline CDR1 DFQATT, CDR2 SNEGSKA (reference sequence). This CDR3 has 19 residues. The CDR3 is CSAETSGGARGLGKNIQYF. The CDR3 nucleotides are TGCAGTGCCGAGACTAGCGGGGGGGCGAGAGGGCTCGGCAAAAACATTCAGTACTTC.